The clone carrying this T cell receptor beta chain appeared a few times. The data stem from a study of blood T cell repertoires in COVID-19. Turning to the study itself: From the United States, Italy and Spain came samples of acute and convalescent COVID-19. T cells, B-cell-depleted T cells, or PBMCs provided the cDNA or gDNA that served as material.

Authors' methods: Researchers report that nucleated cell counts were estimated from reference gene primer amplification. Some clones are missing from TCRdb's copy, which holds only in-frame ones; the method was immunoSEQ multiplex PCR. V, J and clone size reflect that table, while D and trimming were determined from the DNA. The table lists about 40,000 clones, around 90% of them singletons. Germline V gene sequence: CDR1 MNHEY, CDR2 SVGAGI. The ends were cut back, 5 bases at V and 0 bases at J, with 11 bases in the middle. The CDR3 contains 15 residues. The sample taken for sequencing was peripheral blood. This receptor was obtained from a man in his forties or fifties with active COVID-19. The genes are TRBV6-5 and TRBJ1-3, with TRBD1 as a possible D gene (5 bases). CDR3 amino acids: CASSKTVLSGNTIYF. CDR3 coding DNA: TGTGCCAGCAGTAAGACAGTACTCTCTGGAAACACCATATATTTT.